The source of this TCR beta chain is a study of blood T cell repertoires in COVID-19. Study at large: The samples span acute and convalescent COVID-19 from the United States, Italy and Spain.

The study drew participants aged about 18 to 90 years from about two dozen US areas. For recovered donors of Cohort 3, there were two negative PCRs, clearance, or symptom resolution. Only in-frame clones appear in the TCRdb table, and some are missing; sequencing was by immunoSEQ multiplex PCR. This sample yields hundreds of thousands of clones, of which about 88% are seen a single time; roughly 8.9% belongs to the top ten. Sample: PBMCs or T cells enriched from blood (not recorded which). This TCR was sampled from a woman in her thirties or forties who had recovered from COVID-19.

For the CDR3, the DNA is TGTGCCAGCAGCTTGGGGGGCGGGGGGCCCTACGAGCAGTACTTC. Its protein is CASSLGGGGPYEQYF. The V call is TRBV5-4, the J call TRBJ2-7, with 8 bases identical to TRBD2. Per the germline V gene, CDR1 is SGHNT and CDR2 is YYREEE (reference sequence). The length of the CDR3 is 15 residues. V was pared by 0 bases and J by 2 bases, with 4 bases of the junction left unmatched.